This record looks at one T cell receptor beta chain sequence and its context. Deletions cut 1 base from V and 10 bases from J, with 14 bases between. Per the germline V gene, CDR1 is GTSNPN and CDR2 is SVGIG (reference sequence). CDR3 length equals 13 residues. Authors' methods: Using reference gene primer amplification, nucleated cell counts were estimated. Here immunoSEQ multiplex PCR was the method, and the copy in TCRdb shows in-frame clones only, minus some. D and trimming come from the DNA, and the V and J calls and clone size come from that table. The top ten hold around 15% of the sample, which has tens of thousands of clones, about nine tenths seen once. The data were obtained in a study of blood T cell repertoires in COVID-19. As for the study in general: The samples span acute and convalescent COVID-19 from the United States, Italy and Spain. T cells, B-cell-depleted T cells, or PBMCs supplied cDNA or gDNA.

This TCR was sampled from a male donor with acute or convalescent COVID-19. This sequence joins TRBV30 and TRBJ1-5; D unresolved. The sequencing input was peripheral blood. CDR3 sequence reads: CAWSGLNTHPQHF. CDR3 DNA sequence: TGTGCCTGGAGTGGGCTGAATACCCATCCCCAGCATTTT.